Described below is a single TCR beta chain sequence and its context. The data were obtained in a study of shared clonotypes between healthy human individuals. CD4+ cells yielded CD45RA+ naive and CD45RA-negative memory subsets. Repertoires were generated with immunoSEQ multiplex PCR, while TCRdb's copy carries only in-frame clones and drops some. Among about 1.5 million clones, approximately 97% were seen once, and the ten largest hold more than 0.9%. Sequenced: naive CD4+ T cells sorted from blood. Subset here: CD45RA+ positively selected. The sequence derives from a man younger than 45 in good health.

The CDR3 coding sequence is TGTGCCAGCGGGGTGGGAGGTGGGGAGCTGTTTTTT. Residues: CASGVGGGELFF. The chain carries TRBV2 and TRBJ2-2; a weak D match, TRBD2 (6 bases). The CDR3 consists of 12 residues. Germline lookup yields CDR1 SNHLY and CDR2 FYNNEI. The V and J ends lost 8 bases and 8 bases respectively, with 12 bases between them. The complete variable domain, with remaining parts taken from reference TRBV2 and TRBJ2-2, reads EPEVTQTPSHQVTQMGQEVILRCVPISNHLYFYWYRQILGQKVEFLVSFYNNEISEKSEIFDDQFSVERPDGSNFTLKIRSTKLEDSAMYFCASGVGGGELFFGEGSRLTVL.